This TCR beta chain was captured by sequencing in a study of T cell repertoires in cytomegalovirus infection. Study at large: Alongside well-studied HLA-B-restricted CMV epitopes, recently identified HLA-C-restricted CMV epitopes were also used. Public TCR beta signatures provided an indication of both CMV infection and a matching HLA type.

This clonotype was seen more than once but under ten times. What it binds is unknown. TCRdb processed the reads anew with MiXCR; each CDR3 protein has one entry. The sample has about 830,000 distinct CDR3 sequences; approximately 29% are singletons. This CDR3 comprises 15 residues. V was pared by 2 bases and J by 9 bases, with 17 bases between. Looked up from germline, CDR1 is MNHEY and CDR2 is SVGEGT. This rearrangement joins TRBV6-2 or TRBV6-3 to TRBJ2-1; D might be TRBD1 or TRBD2, each matching 6 bases. This TCR was recovered from a human donor in good health (CMV status not recorded). Some clones in this sample may be carry-over from other donors' samples. The specimen was cultured CD8+ T cells from PBMCs, collected from culture after CMV antigen stimulation. Here the CDR3 DNA reads TGTGCCAGCAGTTACGGCGGGGCCGGAGGGGGTGAGCAGTTCTTC. It codes for CASSYGGAGGGEQFF.